The entry below describes one TCR beta chain. Its antigen is undetermined. This sample stems from a study of human thymus T cells. Generated by immunoSEQ multiplex PCR, the TCRdb table keeps only in-frame clones and is missing some. Counted here are roughly 120,000 clones, over 85% occurring once; the ten biggest clones make up around 0.024%. General study findings and limits: Thymic TCR repertoires of unrelated people reportedly overlapped highly.

Resections from corrective heart surgery provided thymus tissue. This CDR3 contains 13 residues. Germline-derived CDR1 and CDR2 are PRHDT and FYEKMQ (reference sequence). V lost 5 bases to trimming and J lost 8 bases, with 15 bases between them. The sequence was collected from a boy less than two years old with a congenital heart defect but otherwise immunologically healthy. The gene calls are TRBV13 and TRBJ1-2; D perhaps matches TRBD1 (6 bases). Sequenced material: thymus tissue. CDR3 in amino acids: CASSLGGLQGYTF. CDR3 in DNA: TGTGCCAGCAGCCTCGGGGGCCTACAAGGCTACACCTTC.